A selection of T cell receptor beta chains follows, all from one sample in a study of T cell responses to AZD1222 COVID-19 vaccine. TCRdb keeps only in-frame clones here, not all; method: immunoSEQ multiplex PCR. The sample contains about 120,000 clones, over 80% of which appear only once. This material consisted of peripheral blood, taken on day 0 of AZD1222 vaccination. These receptors were obtained from an adult in good health. Both conserved end residues are part of each CDR3. The D gene is left open where the match is weak. Expanded clones get a size class; other rows say once, few or many, or leave the size out.

V: TRBV2
D: .
size: .
J: TRBJ1-2
DNA: TGTGCCAGCAGACACAGGGAGGGCTATGGCTACACCTTC
CDR3: CASRHREGYGYTF

V: TRBV6-5
D: .
size: .
J: TRBJ1-3
DNA: TGTGCCAGCAGCCCCCCTGGCTCTGGAAACACCATATATTTT
CDR3: CASSPPGSGNTIYF

V: TRBV28
D: TRBD1
size: .
J: TRBJ1-1
DNA: TGTGCCAGCAGCCTAGGGGGACAGCGGGACACTGAAGCTTTCTTT
CDR3: CASSLGGQRDTEAFF

V: TRBV5-4
D: .
size: .
J: TRBJ1-5
DNA: TGTGCCAGCAGCTTGAGCCCTAATCAGCCCCAGCATTTT
CDR3: CASSLSPNQPQHF

V: TRBV7-9
D: .
size: .
J: TRBJ1-2
DNA: TGTGCCAGCAGCTTAGCTGCGGGGGTCGGCTATGGCTACACCTTC
CDR3: CASSLAAGVGYGYTF

V: TRBV19
D: .
size: .
J: TRBJ1-1
DNA: TGTGCCAGTAGTTCGCCCTCGGACAGACAGATGAACACTGAAGCTTTCTTT
CDR3: CASSSPSDRQMNTEAFF

V: TRBV7-6
D: .
size: .
J: TRBJ2-7
DNA: TGTGCCAGCAGCTTAAAGACAGTGCACGACGAGCAGTACTTC
CDR3: CASSLKTVHDEQYF

V: TRBV25-1
D: TRBD1
size: few
J: TRBJ1-3
DNA: TGTGCCAGCAGTGAGACAGGGGCTGGAAACACCATATATTTT
CDR3: CASSETGAGNTIYF

V: TRBV28
D: .
size: .
J: TRBJ2-7
DNA: TGTGCCAGCACCCTAAAGGGCAGGGACGAGCAGTACTTC
CDR3: CASTLKGRDEQYF

V: TRBV5-1
D: .
size: .
J: TRBJ1-5
DNA: TGCGCCAGCAGCTTGGAGGTAGGGGGGCAGCCCCAGCATTTT
CDR3: CASSLEVGGQPQHF

V: TRBV9
D: .
size: once
J: TRBJ1-4
DNA: TGTGCCAGCAGCGTCAGGACGGGGAGTGAAAAACTGTTTTTT
CDR3: CASSVRTGSEKLFF

V: TRBV19
D: TRBD1
size: .
J: TRBJ1-5
DNA: TGTGCCAGTGTCAGGGGGGCCGGCAATCAGCCCCAGCATTTT
CDR3: CASVRGAGNQPQHF

V: TRBV7-7
D: .
size: .
J: TRBJ2-1
DNA: TGTGCCAGCAGCCGGGGGAACCCAAACAATGAGCAGTTCTTC
CDR3: CASSRGNPNNEQFF

V: TRBV18
D: .
size: .
J: TRBJ1-1
DNA: TGTGCCAGCTCCCAGGGAGTGAACACTGAAGCTTTCTTT
CDR3: CASSQGVNTEAFF

V: TRBV30
D: .
size: .
J: TRBJ1-4
DNA: TGTGCCTGGACCCGATATCGTCAGAAGGAAAAACTGTTTTTT
CDR3: CAWTRYRQKEKLFF

V: TRBV7-9
D: .
size: .
J: TRBJ1-6
DNA: TGTGCCAGCAGCTCCGCGAACCGGGGTATTAATTCACCCCTCCACTTT
CDR3: CASSSANRGINSPLHF

V: TRBV24-1
D: TRBD1
size: .
J: TRBJ1-2
DNA: TGTGCCACCCACCCCGGGACAGGGGGGCCGTCGGGTGGCTACACCTTC
CDR3: CATHPGTGGPSGGYTF

V: TRBV19
D: TRBD1
size: .
J: TRBJ1-5
DNA: TGTGCCAGTAGTCTACAGGGGGTCAATCAGCCCCAGCATTTT
CDR3: CASSLQGVNQPQHF

V: TRBV25-1
D: .
size: .
J: TRBJ2-3
DNA: TGTGCCAGCAGTGAATATCTCGTTGCCGGGGGCGCAGATACGCAGTATTTT
CDR3: CASSEYLVAGGADTQYF

V: TRBV19
D: TRBD2
size: .
J: TRBJ2-1
DNA: TGTGCCAGTAGTATAGATCTAGCGGGGGGCGATGAGCAGTTCTTC
CDR3: CASSIDLAGGDEQFF

V: TRBV14
D: .
size: once
J: TRBJ1-4
DNA: TGTGCCAGCAGCCCGACAGGAGGGATTAATGAAAAACTGTTTTTT
CDR3: CASSPTGGINEKLFF

V: TRBV7-9
D: .
size: .
J: TRBJ2-7
DNA: TGTGCCAGCAGCTCCCTAAACCTCTGGGAGCAGTACTTC
CDR3: CASSSLNLWEQYF

V: TRBV15
D: .
size: .
J: TRBJ1-2
DNA: TGTGCCACCAGCAGAGATTTCGGACACGGGGGGGGCTATGGCTACACCTTC
CDR3: CATSRDFGHGGGYGYTF

V: TRBV7-2
D: .
size: .
J: TRBJ2-5
DNA: TGTGCCAGCAGCTTAGCGCAATCAGTAGGGACCCAGTACTTC
CDR3: CASSLAQSVGTQYF

V: TRBV5-1
D: TRBD2
size: .
J: TRBJ2-3
DNA: TGCGCCAGCAGCTTGGGGACTAGCGGGACAGATACGCAGTATTTT
CDR3: CASSLGTSGTDTQYF

V: TRBV11-2
D: .
size: .
J: TRBJ2-5
DNA: TGTGCCAGCAGCTTACAACAGGGAAGAGACACAGAGACCCAGTACTTC
CDR3: CASSLQQGRDTETQYF

V: TRBV5-5
D: .
size: .
J: TRBJ1-5
DNA: TGTGCCAGCAGAGACAATGGGGGGCAGCCCCAGCATTTT
CDR3: CASRDNGGQPQHF

V: TRBV7-2
D: .
size: .
J: TRBJ2-5
DNA: TGTGCCAGCAGCCGGGGGCACCAAGAGACCCAGTACTTC
CDR3: CASSRGHQETQYF

V: TRBV5-4
D: .
size: .
J: TRBJ2-7
DNA: TGTGCCAGCAGCTTGGAAAAGGATCCTATCAATGAGCAGTACTTC
CDR3: CASSLEKDPINEQYF

V: TRBV30
D: TRBD2
size: once
J: TRBJ2-3
DNA: TGTGCCTGGAGCCCGACGGGGGGTTTGGCAGATACGCAGTATTTT
CDR3: CAWSPTGGLADTQYF

V: TRBV28
D: .
size: .
J: TRBJ1-5
DNA: TGTGCCAGCAGTTTATTGAGCCGGGACCAGCCTCAGCCCCAGCATTTT
CDR3: CASSLLSRDQPQPQHF

V: TRBV5-1
D: TRBD1
size: .
J: TRBJ1-6
DNA: TGCGCCAGCAGCTTGGGAGACAGGGGATCTAATTCACCCCTCCACTTT
CDR3: CASSLGDRGSNSPLHF

V: TRBV18
D: .
size: .
J: TRBJ1-6
DNA: TGTGCCAGCTCACCAGCGGGGAAGGATTCACCCCTCCACTTT
CDR3: CASSPAGKDSPLHF

V: TRBV5-5
D: .
size: .
J: TRBJ2-7
DNA: TGTGCCAGCATAGGGGCCTCCTACGAGCAGTACTTC
CDR3: CASIGASYEQYF

V: TRBV5-4
D: .
size: few
J: TRBJ1-2
DNA: TGTGCCAGCAGCCCCCCGGGACACTATGGCTACACCTTC
CDR3: CASSPPGHYGYTF

V: TRBV6-5
D: .
size: .
J: TRBJ1-6
DNA: TGTGCCAGCAGTTACTCGTTGGGAGGATATTCACCCCTCCACTTT
CDR3: CASSYSLGGYSPLHF

V: TRBV5-1
D: .
size: once
J: TRBJ2-7
DNA: TGCGCCAGCAGCCCAGAAGGATCCTCCTACGAGCAGTACTTC
CDR3: CASSPEGSSYEQYF

V: TRBV28
D: .
size: .
J: TRBJ2-2
DNA: TGTGCCAGCAGTTTGATCAGAGGCGGGGAGCTGTTTTTT
CDR3: CASSLIRGGELFF

V: TRBV10-2
D: TRBD2
size: .
J: TRBJ2-5
DNA: TGCGCCAGCAGTGAAACTAGCGTGACCCAGTACTTC
CDR3: CASSETSVTQYF

V: TRBV7-2
D: TRBD1
size: .
J: TRBJ1-5
DNA: TGTGCCAGCAGCCCAGGGGGCAGGGGGAATAATCAGCCCCAGCATTTT
CDR3: CASSPGGRGNNQPQHF

V: TRBV6-1
D: TRBD1
size: .
J: TRBJ1-5
DNA: TGTGCCAGCAGTGACGGACAGGGTCTGCAGCCCCAGCATTTT
CDR3: CASSDGQGLQPQHF

V: TRBV3-1/TRBV3-2
D: .
size: .
J: TRBJ1-6
DNA: TGTGCCAGCAGCCAGGGATCCCAAGGGGCCCTCCACTTT
CDR3: CASSQGSQGALHF

V: TRBV4-3
D: TRBD2
size: .
J: TRBJ2-2
DNA: TGCGCCAGCAGCCCCACTAGCGGGGTCATCGGGGAGCTGTTTTTT
CDR3: CASSPTSGVIGELFF

V: TRBV2
D: .
size: .
J: TRBJ2-4
DNA: TGTGCCAGCAGTGGGGCAGAGTTCAAAAACATTCAGTACTTC
CDR3: CASSGAEFKNIQYF

V: TRBV28
D: .
size: .
J: TRBJ1-5
DNA: TGTGCCAGCAGCCCATTACAATCCGACTATAGCAATCAGCCCCAGCATTTT
CDR3: CASSPLQSDYSNQPQHF

V: TRBV15
D: .
size: .
J: TRBJ2-5
DNA: TGTGCCACCAGCAGAGATCGACGGCGGACCGGGGAGACCCAGTACTTC
CDR3: CATSRDRRRTGETQYF

V: TRBV19
D: .
size: once
J: TRBJ2-1
DNA: TGTGCCAGTAGTATATCTGACAGAGCCTACAATGAGCAGTTCTTC
CDR3: CASSISDRAYNEQFF

V: TRBV2
D: TRBD1
size: once
J: TRBJ1-2
DNA: TGTGCCAGCAGTGAAGAGCAGACAGGGAATGGCTACACCTTC
CDR3: CASSEEQTGNGYTF

V: TRBV24-1
D: .
size: .
J: TRBJ2-3
DNA: TGTGCCACCAGTGATCCGAGCCCGGGAAGCACAGATACGCAGTATTTT
CDR3: CATSDPSPGSTDTQYF

V: TRBV4-2
D: .
size: .
J: TRBJ1-4
DNA: TGTGCCAGCAGCCGGCGGGAGGCGACTAATGAAAAACTGTTTTTT
CDR3: CASSRREATNEKLFF

V: TRBV7-2
D: .
size: .
J: TRBJ1-2
DNA: TGTGCCAGCAGCTTATCTAAAACTCGGGACGCGAATAACTATGGCTACACCTTC
CDR3: CASSLSKTRDANNYGYTF

V: TRBV3-1/TRBV3-2
D: .
size: .
J: TRBJ1-2
DNA: TGTGCCAGCAGCCAGGGAGGGGGTAACTATGGCTACACCTTC
CDR3: CASSQGGGNYGYTF

V: TRBV27
D: .
size: .
J: TRBJ2-2
DNA: TGTGCCAGCAGTTGGGAACAGATGGGTACCGGGGAGCTGTTTTTT
CDR3: CASSWEQMGTGELFF